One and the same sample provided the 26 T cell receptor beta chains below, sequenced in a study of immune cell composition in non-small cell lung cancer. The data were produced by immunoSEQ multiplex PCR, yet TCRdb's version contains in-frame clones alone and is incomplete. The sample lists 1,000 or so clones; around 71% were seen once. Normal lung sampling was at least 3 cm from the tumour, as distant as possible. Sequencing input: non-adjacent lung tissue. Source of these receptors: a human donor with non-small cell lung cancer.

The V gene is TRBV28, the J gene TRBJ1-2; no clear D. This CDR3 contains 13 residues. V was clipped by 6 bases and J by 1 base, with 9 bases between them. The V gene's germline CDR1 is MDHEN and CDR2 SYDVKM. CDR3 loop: CASRIQSNYGYTF. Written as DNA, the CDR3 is TGTGCCAGCAGGATACAGAGTAACTATGGCTACACCTTC.

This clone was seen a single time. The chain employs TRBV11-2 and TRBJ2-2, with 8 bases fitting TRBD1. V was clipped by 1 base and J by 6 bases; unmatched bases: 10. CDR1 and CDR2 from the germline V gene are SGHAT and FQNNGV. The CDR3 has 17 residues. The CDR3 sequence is CASSLVQGALGAGELFF. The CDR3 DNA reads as TGTGCCAGCAGCTTAGTGCAGGGGGCCTTGGGCGCCGGGGAGCTGTTTTTT.

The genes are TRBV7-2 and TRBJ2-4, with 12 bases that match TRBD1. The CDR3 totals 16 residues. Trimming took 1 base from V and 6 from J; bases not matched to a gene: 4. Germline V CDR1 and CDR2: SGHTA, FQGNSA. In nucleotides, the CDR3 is TGTGCCAGCAGCTTAGAGGGACAGGGGGCTATAAACATTCAGTACTTC. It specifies CASSLEGQGAINIQYF.

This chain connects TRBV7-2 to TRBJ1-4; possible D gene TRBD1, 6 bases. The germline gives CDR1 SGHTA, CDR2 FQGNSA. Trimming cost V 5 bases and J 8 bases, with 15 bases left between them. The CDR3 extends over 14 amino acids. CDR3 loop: CASSPGHSGEKLFF. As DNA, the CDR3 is TGTGCCAGCAGCCCGGGACATTCGGGGGAAAAACTGTTTTTT.

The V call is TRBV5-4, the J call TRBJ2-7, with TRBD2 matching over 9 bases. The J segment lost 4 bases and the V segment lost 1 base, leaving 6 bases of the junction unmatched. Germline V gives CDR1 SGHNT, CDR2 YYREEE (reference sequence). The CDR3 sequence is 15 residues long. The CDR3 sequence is CASSLPSGGTYEQYF. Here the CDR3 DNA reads TGTGCCAGCAGCTTGCCCAGCGGGGGGACTTACGAGCAGTACTTC.

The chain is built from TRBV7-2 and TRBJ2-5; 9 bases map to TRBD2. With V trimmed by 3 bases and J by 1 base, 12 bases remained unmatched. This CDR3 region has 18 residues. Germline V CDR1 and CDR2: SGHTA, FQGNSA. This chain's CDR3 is CASSFQVAGGPLQETQYF. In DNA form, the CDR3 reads TGTGCCAGCAGCTTTCAGGTTGCGGGGGGGCCCCTCCAAGAGACCCAGTACTTC.

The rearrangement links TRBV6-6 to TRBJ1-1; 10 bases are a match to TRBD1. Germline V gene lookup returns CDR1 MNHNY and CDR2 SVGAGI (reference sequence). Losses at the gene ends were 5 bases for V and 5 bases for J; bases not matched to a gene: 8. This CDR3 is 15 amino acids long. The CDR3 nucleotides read TGTGCCAGCAGTCCCTGGGACAGGGGAGGTACTGAAGCTTTCTTT. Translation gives CASSPWDRGGTEAFF.

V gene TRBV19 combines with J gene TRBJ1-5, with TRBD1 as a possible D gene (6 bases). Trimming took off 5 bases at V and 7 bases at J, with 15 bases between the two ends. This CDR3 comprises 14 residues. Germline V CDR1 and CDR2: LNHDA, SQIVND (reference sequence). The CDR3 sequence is CASSGGGRLQPQHF. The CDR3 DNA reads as TGTGCCAGTAGTGGGGGCGGACGTCTACAGCCCCAGCATTTT.

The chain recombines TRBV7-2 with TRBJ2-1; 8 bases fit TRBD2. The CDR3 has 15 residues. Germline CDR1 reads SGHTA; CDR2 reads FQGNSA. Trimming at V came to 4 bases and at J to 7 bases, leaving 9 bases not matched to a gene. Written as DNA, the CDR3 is TGTGCCAGCAGCTCCCGGACTAGCATCACGAATGAGCAGTTCTTC. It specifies CASSSRTSITNEQFF. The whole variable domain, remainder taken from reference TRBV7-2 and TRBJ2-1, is GAGVSQSPSNKVTEKGKDVELRCDPISGHTALYWYRQSLGQGLEFLIYFQGNSAPDKSGLPSDRFSAERTGGSVSTLTIQRTQQEDSAVYLCASSSRTSITNEQFFGPGTRLTVL.

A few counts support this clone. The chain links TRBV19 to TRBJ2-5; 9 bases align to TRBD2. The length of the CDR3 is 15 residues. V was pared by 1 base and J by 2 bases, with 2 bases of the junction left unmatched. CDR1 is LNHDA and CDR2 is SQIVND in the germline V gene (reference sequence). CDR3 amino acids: CASSIGLAGQETQYF. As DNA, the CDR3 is TGTGCCAGTAGTATAGGGCTAGCGGGGCAAGAGACCCAGTACTTC. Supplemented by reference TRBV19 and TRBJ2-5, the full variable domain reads DGGITQSPKYLFRKEGQNVTLSCEQNLNHDAMYWYRQDPGQGLRLIYYSQIVNDFQKGDIAEGYSVSREKKESFPLTVTSAQKNPTAFYLCASSIGLAGQETQYFGPGTRLLVL.

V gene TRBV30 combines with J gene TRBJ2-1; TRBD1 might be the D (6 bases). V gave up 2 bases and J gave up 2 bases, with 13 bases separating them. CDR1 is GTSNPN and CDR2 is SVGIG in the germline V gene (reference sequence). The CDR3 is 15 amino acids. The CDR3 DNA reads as TGTGCCTGGAGTCTCCCCTGGGACACCTACAATGAGCAGTTCTTC. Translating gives CAWSLPWDTYNEQFF.

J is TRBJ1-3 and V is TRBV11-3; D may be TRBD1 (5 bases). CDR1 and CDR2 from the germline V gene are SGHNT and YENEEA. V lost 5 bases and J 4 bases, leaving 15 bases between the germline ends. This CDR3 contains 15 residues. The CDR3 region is CASSPRATAGNTIYF. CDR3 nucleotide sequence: TGTGCCAGCAGCCCTCGCGCGACAGCAGGAAACACCATATATTTT.

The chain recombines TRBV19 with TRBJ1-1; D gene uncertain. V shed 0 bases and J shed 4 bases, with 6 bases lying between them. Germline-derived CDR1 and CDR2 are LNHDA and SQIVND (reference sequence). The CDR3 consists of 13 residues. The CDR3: CASSIDSGTEAFF. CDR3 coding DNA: TGTGCCAGTAGTATAGATTCGGGCACTGAAGCTTTCTTT.

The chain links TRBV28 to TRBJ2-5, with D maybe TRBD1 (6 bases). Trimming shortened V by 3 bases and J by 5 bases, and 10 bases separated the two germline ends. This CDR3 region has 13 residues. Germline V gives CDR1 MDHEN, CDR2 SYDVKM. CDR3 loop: CASSFTGYETQYF. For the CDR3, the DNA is TGTGCCAGCAGTTTTACAGGGTACGAGACCCAGTACTTC.

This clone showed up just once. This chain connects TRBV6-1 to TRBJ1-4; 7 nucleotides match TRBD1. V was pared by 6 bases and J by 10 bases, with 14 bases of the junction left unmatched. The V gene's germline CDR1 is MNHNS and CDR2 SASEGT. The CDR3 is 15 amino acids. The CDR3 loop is CASRGTDLGVGKLFF. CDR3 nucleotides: TGTGCCAGCAGAGGGACAGACCTCGGCGTGGGAAAACTGTTTTTT.

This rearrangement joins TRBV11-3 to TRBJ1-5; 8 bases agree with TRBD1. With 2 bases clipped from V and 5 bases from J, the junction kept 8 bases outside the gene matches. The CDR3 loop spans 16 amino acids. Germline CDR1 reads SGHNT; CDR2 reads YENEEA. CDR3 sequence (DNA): TGTGCCAGCAGCTTAAGTCGACAGGGGCGGCATCAGCCCCAGCATTTT. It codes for CASSLSRQGRHQPQHF.

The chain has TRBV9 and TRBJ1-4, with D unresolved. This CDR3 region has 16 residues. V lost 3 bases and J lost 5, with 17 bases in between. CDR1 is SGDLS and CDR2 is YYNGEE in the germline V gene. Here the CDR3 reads CASSAGSRTPNEKLFF. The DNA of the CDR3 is TGTGCCAGCAGCGCGGGGAGCCGGACTCCGAATGAAAAACTGTTTTTT. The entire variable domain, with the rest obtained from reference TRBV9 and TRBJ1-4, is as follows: DSGVTQTPKHLITATGQRVTLRCSPRSGDLSVYWYQQSLDQGLQFLIQYYNGEERAKGNILERFSAQQFPDLHSELNLSSLELGDSALYFCASSAGSRTPNEKLFFGSGTQLSVL.

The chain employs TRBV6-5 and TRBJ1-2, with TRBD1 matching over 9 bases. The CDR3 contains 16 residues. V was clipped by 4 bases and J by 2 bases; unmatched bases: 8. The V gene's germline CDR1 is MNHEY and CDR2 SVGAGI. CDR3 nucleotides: TGTGCCAGCAGTTTGGTTTCCGGGACAGGGAACTATGGCTACACCTTC. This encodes CASSLVSGTGNYGYTF.

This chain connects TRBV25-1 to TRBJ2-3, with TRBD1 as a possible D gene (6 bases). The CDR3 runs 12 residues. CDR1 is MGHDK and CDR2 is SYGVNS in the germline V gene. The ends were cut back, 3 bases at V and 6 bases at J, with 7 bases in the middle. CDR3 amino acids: CASSDTGDTQYF. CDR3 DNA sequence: TGTGCCAGCAGTGATACAGGGGATACGCAGTATTTT.

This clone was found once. The CDR3 loop is CASGPHRDSNYGYTF. The DNA for the CDR3 is TGTGCCAGCGGCCCACACCGGGACAGCAACTATGGCTACACCTTC. The chain carries TRBV2 and TRBJ1-2, with 7 bases matching TRBD1. Germline-derived CDR1 and CDR2 are SNHLY and FYNNEI. The CDR3 has 15 residues. With 8 bases clipped from V and 2 bases from J, the junction kept 11 bases outside the gene matches.

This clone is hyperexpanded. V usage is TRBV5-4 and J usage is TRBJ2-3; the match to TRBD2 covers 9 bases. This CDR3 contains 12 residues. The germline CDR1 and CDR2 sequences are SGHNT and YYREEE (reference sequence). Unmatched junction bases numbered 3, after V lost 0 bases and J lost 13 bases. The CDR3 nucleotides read TGTGCCAGCAGCTTGGGGACTAGCGAAAAGTATTTT. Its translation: CASSLGTSEKYF.

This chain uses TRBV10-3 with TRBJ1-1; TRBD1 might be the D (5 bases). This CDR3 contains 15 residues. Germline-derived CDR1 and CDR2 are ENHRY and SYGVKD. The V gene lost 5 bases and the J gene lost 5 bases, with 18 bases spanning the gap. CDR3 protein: CAISPTGGGGTEAFF. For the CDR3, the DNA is TGTGCCATCAGTCCGACCGGGGGGGGTGGAACTGAAGCTTTCTTT.

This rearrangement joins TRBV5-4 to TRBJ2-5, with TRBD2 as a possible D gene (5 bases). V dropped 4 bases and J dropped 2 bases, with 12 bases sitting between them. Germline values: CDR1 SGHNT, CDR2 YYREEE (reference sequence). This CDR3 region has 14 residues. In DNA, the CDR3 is TGTGCCAGCAGCCCGGGGATCGGACAAGAGACCCAGTACTTC. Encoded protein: CASSPGIGQETQYF.

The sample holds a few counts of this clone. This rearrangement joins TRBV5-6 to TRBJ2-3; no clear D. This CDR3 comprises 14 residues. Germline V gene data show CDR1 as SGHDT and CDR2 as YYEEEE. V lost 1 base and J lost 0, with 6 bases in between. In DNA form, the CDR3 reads TGTGCCAGCAGCTTGTCTTTTAGCACAGATACGCAGTATTTT. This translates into CASSLSFSTDTQYF.

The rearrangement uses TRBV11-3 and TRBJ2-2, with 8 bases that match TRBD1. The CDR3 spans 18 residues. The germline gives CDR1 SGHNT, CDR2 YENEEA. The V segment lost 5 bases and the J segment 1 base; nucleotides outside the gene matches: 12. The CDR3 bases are TGTGCCAGCAGCCGGCCCCTTACAGGGGGTCGGAACACCGGGGAGCTGTTTTTT. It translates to CASSRPLTGGRNTGELFF.

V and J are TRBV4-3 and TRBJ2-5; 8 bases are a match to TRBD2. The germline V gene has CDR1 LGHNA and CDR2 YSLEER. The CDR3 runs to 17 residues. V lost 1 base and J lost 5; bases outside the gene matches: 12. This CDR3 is CASSQAPGGPPGETQYF. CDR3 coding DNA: TGCGCCAGCAGCCAAGCTCCGGGGGGGCCCCCAGGGGAGACCCAGTACTTC.